Below are 4 T cell receptor beta chains sequenced from a single sample in a study of regulatory T cells in long-lasting Graves disease. The time point is: newly diagnosed GD, antithyroid drugs for less than 3 months. Generation of the TCR library employed RNA extracted from PBMCs. The authors built TCR beta libraries using iRepertoire HTBI primers and Arm-PCR of CDR3 regions. TCRdb re-analysed the multiplex PCR reads in MiXCR, keeping a single row per CDR3 protein. The sample comprises about 220,000 distinct CDR3 sequences, less than 20% of which are singletons, and approximately 10% rests with the top ten. This sample was also put to use in a study of T cells in Graves' hyperthyroidism and ophthalmopathy.

The material sequenced was peripheral blood mononuclear cells (PBMCs), taken at new diagnosis, from a patient treated with antithyroid drugs. The receptors were gathered from a woman in her 30s with Graves disease.

This clonotype was counted ten times or more. The chain recombines TRBV28 with TRBJ2-1; D remains ambiguous. This CDR3 is built from 12 residues. The germline CDR1 and CDR2 sequences are MDHEN and SYDVKM. V was trimmed by 6 bases and J by 9 bases, leaving 12 bases between them. CDR3 sequence (DNA): TGTGCCAGCAGCCCAGTTTACGGTGAGCAGTTCTTC. Translating gives CASSPVYGEQFF.

This clonotype was seen repeatedly, ten times or more. The V and J genes are TRBV11-2 and TRBJ2-7; TRBD2 might be the D (7 bases). V was clipped by 6 bases and J by 7 bases, with 22 bases between them. This CDR3 comprises 15 residues. From germline, CDR1 is SGHAT and CDR2 FQNNGV. This chain's CDR3 is CASRSVAGATQEQYF. The DNA for the CDR3 is TGTGCCAGCAGGAGTGTGGCGGGGGCGACGCAAGAGCAGTACTTC.

This clonotype has a count of ten or more. CDR3 sequence reads: CASRQKISNQPQHF. As DNA, the CDR3 is TGTGCCAGTCGACAGAAAATTAGCAATCAGCCCCAGCATTTT. The chain has TRBV19 and TRBJ1-5; D might be TRBD1 (5 bases). This CDR3 has 14 residues. The V gene lost 8 bases and the J gene lost 0 bases, with 11 bases spanning the gap. The germline V gene has CDR1 LNHDA and CDR2 SQIVND (reference sequence).

This clonotype has ten or more counts. The V call is TRBV5-1, the J call TRBJ1-2; 12 bases map to TRBD1. The J segment lost 7 bases and the V segment lost 2 bases, leaving 6 bases of the junction unmatched. This CDR3 comprises 15 residues. Germline lookup yields CDR1 SGHRS and CDR2 YFSETQ. Here the CDR3 reads CASSFGTGGLPGYTF. In DNA, the CDR3 is TGCGCCAGCAGCTTCGGGACAGGGGGCTTACCTGGCTACACCTTC.